These 21 T cell receptor beta chains were sequenced from one sample in a study of T cell responses to AZD1222 COVID-19 vaccine. The data were produced by immunoSEQ multiplex PCR, yet TCRdb's version contains in-frame clones alone and is incomplete. The table has tens of thousands of clones, around 92% seen once. The specimen was peripheral blood, collected on day 0 of AZD1222 vaccination. These receptors all come from an adult in good health.

This chain links TRBV25-1 with TRBJ1-1; 7 nucleotides match TRBD1. Germline V gene data show CDR1 as MGHDK and CDR2 as SYGVNS. CDR3 length: 17 amino acids. The junction had 14 bases not matched to a gene; V was cut back by 2 bases and J by 5 bases. The CDR3 loop is CASSEKGRRTGGTEAFF. The CDR3 DNA reads as TGTGCCAGCAGTGAAAAGGGCCGCAGGACAGGAGGTACTGAAGCTTTCTTT.

The rearrangement links TRBV21-1 to TRBJ1-3; the D call in the table, TRBD1, was not verified against the DNA. TRBV21-1 constitutes a pseudogene. The CDR3 is 18 amino acids. The CDR3 coding sequence is TGTGCCAGCAGCAAAGCGGTTTATAAGACAGGGTCTGGAAACACCATATATTTT. Translated, it gives CASSKAVYKTGSGNTIYF.

CDR3 amino acids: CATSRGQGADTQYF. The CDR3 DNA follows: TGTGCCACCAGCAGAGGGCAGGGGGCGGATACGCAGTATTTT. V gene TRBV15 combines with J gene TRBJ2-3; 8 bases align to TRBD1. Germline assignment: CDR1 LNHNV and CDR2 YYDKDF (reference sequence). The CDR3 is made up of 14 amino acids. V gave up 1 base and J gave up 6 bases; unmatched junction bases: 3.

The CDR3 region is CASSLAGADTEAFF. In nucleotides, the CDR3 is TGTGCCAGCAGCTTGGCAGGGGCGGACACTGAAGCTTTCTTT. This chain joins TRBV11-2 and TRBJ1-1; perhaps TRBD1 as D (6 bases). The V gene lost 3 bases and the J gene lost 3 bases, with 11 bases spanning the gap. The CDR3 consists of 14 residues. Germline assignment: CDR1 SGHAT and CDR2 FQNNGV. The whole variable domain, remainder taken from reference TRBV11-2 and TRBJ1-1, is EAGVAQSPRYKIIEKRQSVAFWCNPISGHATLYWYQQILGQGPKLLIQFQNNGVVDDSQLPKDRFSAERLKGVDSTLKIQPAKLEDSAVYLCASSLAGADTEAFFGQGTRLTVV.

This clone showed up just a few times. The chain couples TRBV2 to TRBJ1-2; weak D call: TRBD1 (6 bases). Between the trimmed V and J ends, which lost 7 bases and 2 bases, there was a span of 11 bases. Looked up from germline, CDR1 is SNHLY and CDR2 is FYNNEI. The CDR3 is 13 residues long. Written as DNA, the CDR3 is TGTGCCAGCACCCAGGACAGAAACTATGGCTACACCTTC. Translating gives CASTQDRNYGYTF.

This clone was picked up one time. The V and J genes are TRBV30 and TRBJ1-5; a possible D gene is TRBD1 (6 bases). Germline V gene data show CDR1 as GTSNPN and CDR2 as SVGIG (reference sequence). CDR3 length: 16 residues. V shed 0 bases and J shed 1 base, with 13 bases lying between them. CDR3 DNA: TGTGCCTGGAGTGTACCGGGGGCGACGAGCAATCAGCCCCAGCATTTT. This translates into CAWSVPGATSNQPQHF. Based on the CDR3 plus reference TRBV30 and TRBJ1-5, the full variable domain is SQTIHQWPATLVQPVGSPLSLECTVEGTSNPNLYWYRQAAGRGLQLLFYSVGIGQISSEVPQNLSASRPQDRQFILSSKKLLLSDSGFYLCAWSVPGATSNQPQHFGDGTRLSIL.

The chain couples TRBV21-1 to TRBJ2-1; TRBD2, the table's D call, was not compared with the DNA. TRBV21-1 constitutes a pseudogene. The CDR3 is 18 amino acids. CDR3 sequence (DNA): TGTGCCAGCAGAGATGAGGACGGTAGCGGGACCTCCTACAATGAGCAGTTCTTC. Amino acids: CASRDEDGSGTSYNEQFF.

This chain joins TRBV2 and TRBJ2-3; a weak D match, TRBD2 (5 bases). Between the trimmed V and J ends, which lost 5 bases and 8 bases, there was a span of 17 bases. Germline-derived CDR1 and CDR2 are SNHLY and FYNNEI. The CDR3 consists of 14 residues. Here the CDR3 reads CASSSSSGRSTQYF. The CDR3 nucleotides read TGTGCCAGCAGTTCGTCGAGCGGTAGGTCTACGCAGTATTTT.

The chain recombines TRBV21-1 with TRBJ1-1. TRBV21-1 is given as a pseudogene. The CDR3 has 16 residues. The CDR3 reads CASSRGSPSLNTEAFF. The CDR3 bases are TGTGCCAGCAGCAGGGGGTCGCCCTCTTTGAACACTGAAGCTTTCTTT.

This chain connects TRBV5-4 to TRBJ2-7; 8 bases fit TRBD1. This CDR3 spans 15 amino acids. V lost 0 bases, J lost 4 bases, and 6 bases stayed unmatched. Germline V CDR1 and CDR2: SGHNT, YYREEE (reference sequence). Written as DNA, the CDR3 is TGTGCCAGCAGCTTGGCCCGGACAGGGCGGTACGAGCAGTACTTC. This translates into CASSLARTGRYEQYF.

The chain joins TRBV28 to TRBJ2-3; maybe TRBD2 (6 bases). The CDR3 length is 13 residues. V lost 8 bases and J 3 bases, leaving 12 bases between the germline ends. CDR1 is MDHEN, CDR2 SYDVKM, per germline. The chain's CDR3 is CASGTGPTDTQYF. For the CDR3, the DNA is TGTGCCAGCGGGACTGGACCGACAGATACGCAGTATTTT.

CDR3: CASSLALPGNTEAFF. The CDR3 DNA reads TGTGCCAGCAGCTTAGCTTTGCCCGGGAATACTGAAGCTTTCTTT. The V call is TRBV5-8, the J call TRBJ1-1; D is uncertain. The CDR3 runs to 15 residues. V was pared by 2 bases and J by 5 bases, with 16 bases between. The germline CDR1 and CDR2 sequences are SGHTS and YDEGEE.

The chain links TRBV7-3 to TRBJ2-1, with 9 bases aligning to TRBD2. The CDR3 is made up of 16 amino acids. J lost 5 bases, V lost 2 bases, and 7 bases had no gene match. Germline V gene data show CDR1 as SGHTA and CDR2 as FQGTGA. CDR3 sequence (DNA): TGTGCCAGCAGCTTATGGGGCGGGAGGGCCGACAATGAGCAGTTCTTC. Translated: CASSLWGGRADNEQFF.

The CDR3 protein is CASRGLDNEQFF. CDR3 DNA sequence: TGTGCCAGCAGAGGACTAGACAATGAGCAGTTCTTC. The rearrangement joins TRBV6-4 to TRBJ2-1; 7 positions match TRBD2. V dropped 6 bases and J dropped 5; count of bases not matched to a gene: 1. The germline gives CDR1 MRHNA, CDR2 SNTAGT. This CDR3 is 12 amino acids long.

This chain connects TRBV18 to TRBJ1-1; TRBD1 matches at 7 bases. CDR1 and CDR2 (germline): KGHSH, LQKENI. Trimming removed 5 bases from V and 0 bases from J; junction bases left unmatched: 0. This CDR3 region has 13 residues. The CDR3 DNA is TGTGCCAGCTCAGACAGGGTGAACACTGAAGCTTTCTTT. This codes for CASSDRVNTEAFF. Supplemented by reference TRBV18 and TRBJ1-1, the full variable domain reads NAGVMQNPRHLVRRRGQEARLRCSPMKGHSHVYWYRQLPEEGLKFMVYLQKENIIDESGMPKERFSAEFPKEGPSILRIQQVVRGDSAAYFCASSDRVNTEAFFGQGTRLTVV.

The chain has TRBV18 and TRBJ1-3, with D maybe TRBD1 (6 bases). The V and J ends lost 1 base and 3 bases respectively, with 19 bases between them. CDR3 length: 18 amino acids. Germline CDR1 is KGHSH and CDR2 is LQKENI. The CDR3 spells CASSPRKGERIVGNTIYF. For the CDR3, the DNA is TGTGCCAGCTCACCACGCAAGGGGGAGAGAATAGTTGGAAACACCATATATTTT.

The chain joins TRBV5-4 to TRBJ2-7, with D possibly matching TRBD2 (6 bases). V was trimmed by 2 bases and J by 3 bases, leaving 15 bases between them. CDR1 is SGHNT and CDR2 is YYREEE in the germline V gene (reference sequence). The CDR3 runs to 15 residues. The CDR3 coding sequence is TGTGCCAGCAGCTTAGCTGGAGGGGTCAACTACGAGCAGTACTTC. Translated: CASSLAGGVNYEQYF.

The chain is built from TRBV28 and TRBJ1-2, with a tentative D call TRBD1 (6 bases). CDR3 size: 12 residues. V was cut by 8 bases and J by 7 bases, with 14 bases left in between. In germline, CDR1 is MDHEN, CDR2 SYDVKM. This chain's CDR3 is CASQTGAGGYTF. CDR3 DNA: TGTGCCAGCCAAACGGGGGCGGGTGGCTACACCTTC.

V and J are TRBV10-3 and TRBJ2-2, with D tentatively TRBD2 (7 bases). The germline V gene has CDR1 ENHRY and CDR2 SYGVKD. V gave up 7 bases and J gave up 7 bases, with 13 bases separating them. This CDR3 comprises 13 residues. The CDR3 region has the DNA TGTGCCATCACGGGGGGCGCGGGCGGGGAGCTGTTTTTT. It codes for CAITGGAGGELFF.

V gene TRBV2 combines with J gene TRBJ2-1; D unclear. This CDR3 is built from 10 residues. Germline values: CDR1 SNHLY, CDR2 FYNNEI. V was shortened by 7 bases and J by 4 bases, with 2 bases between the two germline ends. CDR3 region: CASNYNEQFF. CDR3 in DNA: TGTGCCAGCAATTACAATGAGCAGTTCTTC.

The chain is built from TRBV28 and TRBJ2-7, with 8 bases matching TRBD1. This CDR3 comprises 15 residues. The ends lost 5 bases at V and 3 bases at J; junction bases unmatched: 9. CDR1 and CDR2 from the germline V gene are MDHEN and SYDVKM. The CDR3 here is CASSPRQGSGYEQYF. For the CDR3, the DNA is TGTGCCAGCAGTCCCCGACAGGGGTCAGGCTACGAGCAGTACTTC.